The 31 T cell receptor beta chains presented below share a single source sample, sequenced in a study of T cells after posttransplantation cyclophosphamide. The repertoire was sequenced with immunoSEQ multiplex PCR; TCRdb's copy has only in-frame clones and lacks some. Among roughly 9,100 clones listed, 89% were seen once. Sequencing was carried out using memory CD4+ T cells sorted from PBMCs. These receptors originate from a woman aged 60-75 years in good health, CMV-negative, and a related stem cell transplant donor.

Comment on this clone: At one of its ends the junction is not consistent with the germline gene, which may arise from a read error. Other DNA sequences in the sample encode the same CDR3. CDR3 DNA sequence: TGCGCCAGCAGTGAGAACCTGGGCGGGAGGGCCGTAACAGACACGCAGTATTTT. Its translation: CASSENLGGRAVTDTQYF. The chain combines TRBV10-2 with TRBJ2-3; 9 positions match TRBD2. This CDR3 spans 18 amino acids. Germline V gene data show CDR1 as WSHSY and CDR2 as SAAADI.

The rearrangement joins TRBV11-1 to TRBJ2-3, with TRBD1 matching 10 bases. The CDR3 has 15 amino acids. Germline V gives CDR1 SGHAT, CDR2 FQDESV (reference sequence). The V gene end was trimmed by 5 bases and the J gene end by 4 bases; junction bases not matched to a gene: 6. CDR3 sequence: CASSAGQGGSDTQYF. The CDR3 region has the DNA TGTGCCAGCAGCGCCGGACAGGGGGGCTCAGATACGCAGTATTTT.

This chain uses TRBV5-8 with TRBJ1-6; D remains unclear. The CDR3 length is 13 residues. V was clipped by 0 bases and J by 11 bases, with 9 bases between them. Germline V CDR1 and CDR2: SGHTS, YDEGEE. The CDR3 sequence: CASSLEWLTPLHF. The DNA of the CDR3 is TGTGCCAGCAGCTTGGAATGGCTGACACCCCTCCACTTT.

The gene calls are TRBV28 and TRBJ1-2; maybe TRBD1 (6 bases). CDR1 and CDR2 (germline): MDHEN, SYDVKM. The V gene lost 3 bases and the J gene lost 6 bases, with 14 bases spanning the gap. CDR3 length: 14 residues. The CDR3 reads CASSFPDRYNGYTF. The CDR3 DNA is TGTGCCAGCAGTTTCCCGGACAGATATAATGGCTACACCTTC.

CDR3 residues: CATTQGWDEKLFF. For the CDR3, the DNA is TGTGCCACTACCCAGGGGTGGGATGAAAAACTGTTTTTT. The chain employs TRBV15 and TRBJ1-4; D perhaps matches TRBD1 (6 bases). This CDR3 is 13 amino acids long. V was shortened by 9 bases and J by 6 bases, with 14 bases between the two germline ends. Germline values: CDR1 LNHNV, CDR2 YYDKDF (reference sequence).

V gene TRBV11-2 combines with J gene TRBJ2-7, with a weak D call TRBD1 (5 bases). V lost 1 base to trimming and J lost 2 bases, with 12 bases between them. Germline values: CDR1 SGHAT, CDR2 FQNNGV. This CDR3 is 15 amino acids long. CDR3 amino acids: CASSLVTGSAYEQYF. The CDR3 DNA reads TGTGCCAGCAGCTTAGTTACAGGATCTGCCTACGAGCAGTACTTC.

This clone appeared a few times. The chain recombines TRBV15 with TRBJ1-5; 10 bases fit TRBD1. With 8 bases clipped from V and 2 bases from J, the junction kept 3 bases outside the gene matches. Germline CDR1 reads LNHNV; CDR2 reads YYDKDF (reference sequence). This CDR3 spans 14 amino acids. CDR3 residues: CATGQGGGNQPQHF. The CDR3 DNA reads TGTGCCACCGGACAGGGGGGCGGCAATCAGCCCCAGCATTTT.

CDR3 loop: CASSQRTGSHEQFF. CDR3 nucleotide sequence: TGTGCCAGCAGCCAACGGACAGGGTCGCATGAGCAGTTCTTC. The chain employs TRBV14 and TRBJ2-6; 8 bases match TRBD1. The J call may not be correct, given that the DNA end is closer to TRBJ2-1. CDR1 and CDR2 from the germline V gene are SGHDN and FVKESK. This CDR3 is 14 amino acids long.

J is TRBJ2-1 and V is TRBV4-2; maybe TRBD1 (5 bases). The V and J ends lost 1 base and 13 bases respectively, with 17 bases between them. Germline values: CDR1 LGHNA, CDR2 YNFKEQ. CDR3 length equals 14 residues. The CDR3 DNA reads as TGTGCCAGCAGCCAAGGCAGGCAGGGAAACATACAGTTCTTC. Translated: CASSQGRQGNIQFF.

The chain is built from TRBV29-1 and TRBJ1-1, with TRBD1 matching 8 bases. After removal of 6 bases from V and 0 bases from J, the junction contained 3 bases not matched to a gene. Looked up from germline, CDR1 is SQVTM and CDR2 is ANQGSEA. There are 13 residues in the CDR3. CDR3 residues: CSVTTGVNTEAFF. The CDR3 bases are TGCAGCGTCACGACAGGGGTGAACACTGAAGCTTTCTTT.

This clone has just one count. The chain combines TRBV7-2 with TRBJ1-3; the D is unclear. The germline V gene encodes CDR1 SGHTA and CDR2 FQGNSA. This CDR3 is 15 amino acids long. V lost 3 bases and J lost 4, with 13 bases in between. The CDR3 region has the DNA TGTGCCAGCAGCTTGGATGGGAGGAGCGGAAACACCATATATTTT. Translation gives CASSLDGRSGNTIYF.

The rearrangement links TRBV9 to TRBJ2-3; no reliable D call. The CDR3 contains 14 residues. Germline CDR1 reads SGDLS; CDR2 reads YYNGEE. V lost 3 bases to trimming and J lost 8 bases, with 16 bases between them. This chain's CDR3 is CASSASMGSGTQYF. The CDR3 DNA follows: TGTGCCAGCAGCGCATCTATGGGTTCGGGTACGCAGTATTTT.

The gene calls are TRBV4-2 and TRBJ2-3; 14 nucleotides match TRBD2. This CDR3 is built from 18 residues. After removal of 0 bases from V and 5 bases from J, the junction contained 7 bases not matched to a gene. Per the germline V gene, CDR1 is LGHNA and CDR2 is YNFKEQ. The CDR3 nucleotides are TGTGCCAGCAGCCAAGAGACTAGCGGGAGGGCAGTACTAGATACGCAGTATTTT. It is translated as CASSQETSGRAVLDTQYF.

DNA for the CDR3: TGCGCCAGCAGTCAACCGGGACACCGCTCTGGAAACACCATATATTTT. Translated, it gives CASSQPGHRSGNTIYF. The rearrangement links TRBV23-1 to TRBJ1-3, with a weak D call TRBD1 (6 bases). TRBV23-1 is reported as an ORF; its role is uncertain. The CDR3 totals 16 residues. V shed 2 bases and J shed 0 bases, with 11 bases lying between them.

The V call is TRBV7-9, the J call TRBJ2-5; 7 nucleotides line up with TRBD1. The CDR3 is made up of 15 amino acids. Trimming took 3 bases from V and 5 from J; bases not matched to a gene: 9. CDR1 is SEHNR and CDR2 is FQNEAQ in the germline V gene (reference sequence). The DNA of the CDR3 is TGTGCCAGCAGCTTCGACAGGGCCAGTGGGGAGACCCAGTACTTC. Its protein is CASSFDRASGETQYF.

This chain joins TRBV5-1 and TRBJ2-7; 12 bases line up with TRBD2. The CDR3 loop spans 16 amino acids. J was trimmed by 5 bases and V by 2 bases; bases with no gene match: 8. Germline lookup yields CDR1 SGHRS and CDR2 YFSETQ. CDR3 coding DNA: TGCGCCAGCAGCTTTGGCCGACTAGCGGGAGTCGACGAGCAGTACTTC. Translated, it gives CASSFGRLAGVDEQYF.

This chain joins TRBV18 and TRBJ1-2; D unclear. The CDR3 length is 12 residues. The V gene's germline CDR1 is KGHSH and CDR2 LQKENI. The V end was cut by 2 bases, the J end by 7 bases, with 8 bases between. CDR3 protein: CASSPERVGYTF. CDR3 coding DNA: TGTGCCAGCTCACCAGAGCGAGTTGGCTACACCTTC.

Details on this clone: No conserved phenylalanine or tryptophan ends this CDR3, so it is likely a read error. Because the CDR3's place on the DNA is in doubt, the DNA is left out and the CDR3 is given as listed by TCRdb. The V gene is TRBV27, the J gene TRBJ1-2; TRBD1 is taken as the D call from the table, unchecked against the DNA. Germline CDR1 reads MNHEY; CDR2 reads SMNVEV (reference sequence). Inclusive of both ends, the CDR3 amounts to 14 amino acids. The CDR3 here is CASSLGLTGGRGFS.

This clone showed up just a few times. The chain recombines TRBV14 with TRBJ1-1; D not certain. Germline V gene lookup returns CDR1 SGHDN and CDR2 FVKESK. The V and J ends lost 0 bases and 4 bases respectively, with 15 bases between them. The CDR3 is 16 residues long. The CDR3 DNA is TGTGCCAGCAGCCAAGAGGGGTTCGGGGAGAGCACTGAAGCTTTCTTT. It encodes CASSQEGFGESTEAFF.

The chain is built from TRBV19 and TRBJ1-3; no clear D. Germline V gives CDR1 LNHDA, CDR2 SQIVND (reference sequence). There are 16 residues in the CDR3. V lost 3 bases to trimming and J lost 4 bases, with 16 bases between them. The DNA for the CDR3 is TGTGCCAGTAGTATCGCTGGACTCCAAGGCGGAAACACCATATATTTT. This codes for CASSIAGLQGGNTIYF. Based on the CDR3 plus reference TRBV19 and TRBJ1-3, the full variable domain is DGGITQSPKYLFRKEGQNVTLSCEQNLNHDAMYWYRQDPGQGLRLIYYSQIVNDFQKGDIAEGYSVSREKKESFPLTVTSAQKNPTAFYLCASSIAGLQGGNTIYFGEGSWLTVV.

This chain links TRBV29-1 with TRBJ2-1; D may be TRBD1 (5 bases). The V gene lost 5 bases and the J gene lost 7 bases, with 12 bases spanning the gap. The CDR3 covers 12 residues. Per the germline V gene, CDR1 is SQVTM and CDR2 is ANQGSEA. CDR3: CSVLQGTNEQFF. The CDR3 DNA sequence: TGCAGCGTTCTCCAGGGTACGAATGAGCAGTTCTTC.

The chain links TRBV4-3 to TRBJ1-2; D is undetermined. CDR1 is LGHNA and CDR2 is YSLEER in the germline V gene. The CDR3 runs to 15 residues. V was trimmed by 3 bases and J by 1 base, leaving 12 bases between them. DNA of the CDR3: TGCGCCAGCAGCCACGGAACGGGGATTAACTATGGCTACACCTTC. As protein: CASSHGTGINYGYTF.

This chain uses TRBV18 with TRBJ1-6; 9 bases agree with TRBD1. V lost 3 bases to trimming and J lost 13 bases; unmatched junction nucleotides: 13. Looked up from germline, CDR1 is KGHSH and CDR2 is LQKENI. This CDR3 contains 16 residues. CDR3: CASSPPRTGGAEPLHF. CDR3 DNA sequence: TGTGCCAGCTCACCCCCACGAACAGGGGGCGCGGAGCCCCTCCACTTT.

This chain connects TRBV6-5 to TRBJ1-1; D remains ambiguous. Germline CDR1 is MNHEY and CDR2 is SVGAGI. CDR3 length: 15 amino acids. The V end was cut by 0 bases, the J end by 6 bases, with 14 bases between. The CDR3 DNA reads TGTGCCAGCAGTTACTCGATGGGCCGATCGTCTGAAGCTTTCTTT. This encodes CASSYSMGRSSEAFF.

The chain joins TRBV7-2 to TRBJ2-3; D gene uncertain. V lost 5 bases to trimming and J lost 2 bases, with 11 bases between them. In germline, CDR1 is SGHTA, CDR2 FQGNSA. This CDR3 has 14 amino acids. The CDR3 bases are TGTGCCAGCAGCCGAGAATGGGCCACAGATACGCAGTATTTT. It is translated as CASSREWATDTQYF.

The chain carries TRBV7-2 and TRBJ2-1; 7 nucleotides agree with TRBD2. This CDR3 region has 18 residues. Germline V gene lookup returns CDR1 SGHTA and CDR2 FQGNSA. V gave up 2 bases and J gave up 2 bases; unmatched junction bases: 12. The CDR3 nucleotides are TGTGCCAGCAGCTTAAATTGGGGCGGGAGCCCCCCCTACAATGAGCAGTTCTTC. It translates to CASSLNWGGSPPYNEQFF. The entire variable domain, with the rest obtained from reference TRBV7-2 and TRBJ2-1, is as follows: GAGVSQSPSNKVTEKGKDVELRCDPISGHTALYWYRQSLGQGLEFLIYFQGNSAPDKSGLPSDRFSAERTGGSVSTLTIQRTQQEDSAVYLCASSLNWGGSPPYNEQFFGPGTRLTVL.

The chain combines TRBV5-6 with TRBJ2-5; 12 bases line up with TRBD2. This CDR3 is built from 13 residues. Germline V gives CDR1 SGHDT, CDR2 YYEEEE. V gave up 6 bases and J gave up 5 bases; unmatched junction bases: 2. The CDR3 DNA follows: TGTGCCAGCATCCTAGCGGGAGGGGAGACCCAGTACTTC. Its translation: CASILAGGETQYF.

This chain links TRBV2 with TRBJ1-6; a possible D gene is TRBD1 (6 bases). Germline CDR1 and CDR2: SNHLY and FYNNEI. V lost 8 bases, J lost 7 bases, and 15 bases lay in between. The CDR3 covers 14 residues. The CDR3 sequence is CASGTGSRNSPLHF. The CDR3, as DNA: TGTGCCAGCGGCACAGGGTCTAGGAATTCACCCCTCCACTTT.

The chain links TRBV7-3 to TRBJ2-6; D ambiguous. This CDR3 comprises 15 residues. Deletions cut 5 bases from V and 4 bases from J, with 12 bases between. CDR1 SGHTA and CDR2 FQGTGA come from the germline V gene. The CDR3: CASSPPGRGANVLTF. The CDR3 nucleotides are TGTGCCAGCAGCCCACCGGGTAGGGGGGCCAACGTCCTGACTTTC.

The genes are TRBV29-1 and TRBJ2-3; 13 bases match TRBD2. Germline CDR1 SQVTM, CDR2 ANQGSEA. J was trimmed by 2 bases and V by 4 bases; bases with no gene match: 3. The CDR3 loop spans 15 amino acids. CDR3: CSVAGLAGATDTQYF. Here the CDR3 DNA reads TGCAGCGTTGCCGGACTAGCGGGGGCCACAGATACGCAGTATTTT.

This clone was recorded once. The genes are TRBV28 and TRBJ2-3; 14 bases are shared with TRBD2. The CDR3 has 16 amino acids. Germline V gene sequence: CDR1 MDHEN, CDR2 SYDVKM. The V segment lost 1 base and the J segment 5 bases; nucleotides outside the gene matches: 2. The CDR3 bases are TGTGCCAGCAGTTTATCCGGGACTAGCGGGAGAGATACGCAGTATTTT. Translation gives CASSLSGTSGRDTQYF.